One and the same sample provided the 8 T cell receptor beta chains below, sequenced in a study of a mutant IDH1 vaccine in newly diagnosed glioma. Clones were read by immunoSEQ multiplex PCR, and TCRdb kept only the in-frame ones, dropping some. The sample carries 40,000 to 55,000 clones, approximately 80% recorded once. Noted time point: week 35, safety follow-up. Each vaccine dose was 300 ug of mutant IDH1 20-mer peptide, with topical imiquimod. Their antigen targets remain unknown. The material was PBMCs, obtained from a glioma patient whose treatment included an IDH1 peptide vaccine. The receptor set was obtained from a man in his forties with glioma.

The chain is built from TRBV5-4 and TRBJ1-4, with D possibly matching TRBD1 (6 bases). Trimming left V 4 bases short and J 4 bases short, with 14 bases between. CDR3 size: 15 residues. Germline-derived CDR1 and CDR2 are SGHNT and YYREEE (reference sequence). The CDR3: CASSANRALNEKLFF. The CDR3 region has the DNA TGTGCCAGCAGCGCAAACAGGGCGCTTAATGAAAAACTGTTTTTT.

The chain is built from TRBV6-5 and TRBJ1-6, with TRBD1 matching 10 bases. The CDR3 sequence is 16 residues long. Germline V gene data show CDR1 as MNHEY and CDR2 as SVGAGI. V lost 4 bases to trimming and J lost 2 bases; unmatched junction nucleotides: 2. CDR3 in DNA: TGTGCCAGCAGTTTCGGACAGGGGGCCTATAATTCACCCCTCCACTTT. Its translation is CASSFGQGAYNSPLHF.

In the case of this clone: One end of the junction does not line up with germline, which may come from a read error. The gene calls are TRBV7-9 and TRBJ1-5; 10 nucleotides line up with TRBD1. The CDR3 spans 15 residues. The germline CDR1 and CDR2 sequences are SEHNR and FQNEAQ (reference sequence). The CDR3 DNA sequence: TGTGCCTGCAGCAAGGCGGGGACAGGGGTTCAGCCCCAGCATTTT. Translated, it gives CACSKAGTGVQPQHF.

This clone was observed once. This chain links TRBV6-6 with TRBJ2-3; 8 nucleotides line up with TRBD2. The trim removed 2 bases at V and 9 bases at J, leaving 1 base unmatched. The CDR3 sequence is 12 residues long. Germline V gives CDR1 MNHNY, CDR2 SVGAGI (reference sequence). The CDR3 loop is CASSYREGTQYF. The DNA of the CDR3 is TGTGCCAGCAGTTACCGGGAGGGGACGCAGTATTTT.

This clone showed up just once. The J gene is TRBJ2-7, the V gene TRBV7-9, with D possibly being TRBD1 (6 bases). The CDR3 spans 15 residues. Per germline, CDR1 SEHNR and CDR2 FQNEAQ (reference sequence). The V end was cut by 1 base, the J end by 3 bases, with 13 bases between. The CDR3 coding sequence is TGTGCCAGCAGCTTAGGCCCGGACAGTTACTACGAGCAGTACTTC. Amino acid sequence: CASSLGPDSYYEQYF. Full variable domain (rest looked up from reference TRBV7-9 and TRBJ2-7): DTGVSQNPRHKITKRGQNVTFRCDPISEHNRLYWYRQTLGQGPEFLTYFQNEAQLEKSRLLSDRFSAERPKGSFSTLEIQRTEQGDSAMYLCASSLGPDSYYEQYFGPGTRLTVT.

This clone came up a few times. The V and J genes are TRBV4-2 and TRBJ1-6; TRBD1 might be the D (6 bases). CDR1 LGHNA and CDR2 YNFKEQ come from the germline V gene. Trimming cost V 5 bases and J 9 bases, with 29 bases left between them. CDR3 size: 19 residues. CDR3 nucleotides: TGTGCCAGCAGCTCCGGAGGGGGGACGGACACCCGGGTCGGTTCACCCCTCCACTTT. Its translation is CASSSGGGTDTRVGSPLHF.

The chain combines TRBV30 with TRBJ2-7; maybe TRBD1 (5 bases). Germline V gene lookup returns CDR1 GTSNPN and CDR2 SVGIG (reference sequence). Trimming removed 4 bases from V and 1 base from J, with 8 bases in between. This CDR3 is 12 amino acids long. The CDR3, as DNA: TGTGCCTGGACGGACACATCCTACGAGCAGTACTTC. Amino acids: CAWTDTSYEQYF.

In this sample, this clone turned up a few times. The chain joins TRBV18 to TRBJ1-6, with a weak D call TRBD1 (5 bases). The germline CDR1 and CDR2 sequences are KGHSH and LQKENI. The CDR3 totals 15 residues. Trimming left V 2 bases short and J 5 bases short, with 10 bases between. The CDR3 sequence is CASSPDQGDNSPLHF. CDR3 DNA sequence: TGTGCCAGCTCACCAGACCAGGGAGATAATTCACCCCTCCACTTT. The complete variable domain, with remaining parts taken from reference TRBV18 and TRBJ1-6, reads NAGVMQNPRHLVRRRGQEARLRCSPMKGHSHVYWYRQLPEEGLKFMVYLQKENIIDESGMPKERFSAEFPKEGPSILRIQQVVRGDSAAYFCASSPDQGDNSPLHFGNGTRLTVT.